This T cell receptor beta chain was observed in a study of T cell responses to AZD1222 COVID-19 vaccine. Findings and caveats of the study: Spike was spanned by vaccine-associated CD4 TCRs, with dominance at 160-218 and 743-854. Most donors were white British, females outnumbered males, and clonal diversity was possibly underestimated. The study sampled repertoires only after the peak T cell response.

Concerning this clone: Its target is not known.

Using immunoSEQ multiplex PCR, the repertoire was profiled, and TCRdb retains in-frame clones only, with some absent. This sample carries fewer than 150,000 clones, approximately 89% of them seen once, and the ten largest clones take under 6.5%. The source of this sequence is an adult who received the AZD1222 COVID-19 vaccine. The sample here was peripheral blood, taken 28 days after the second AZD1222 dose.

Here the CDR3 DNA reads TGTGCCAGCAGCTTGTGGGGTTGGGGCGGTCAAGAGACCCAGTACTTC. Translating gives CASSLWGWGGQETQYF. The chain has TRBV7-9 and TRBJ2-5, with D perhaps TRBD1 (5 bases). This CDR3 spans 16 amino acids. Per germline, CDR1 SEHNR and CDR2 FQNEAQ (reference sequence). V was clipped by 3 bases and J by 2 bases, with 16 bases between them.